This entry lists 23 T cell receptor beta chains sequenced from one sample in a study of blood T cell repertoires in COVID-19. Repertoires were generated with immunoSEQ multiplex PCR, while TCRdb's copy carries only in-frame clones and drops some. The sample carries about 210,000 clones, roughly 84% recorded once. The sample consisted of peripheral blood. The receptors come from a man between 40 and 49 years old who had recovered from COVID-19.

This clone was counted between two and nine times. V is TRBV18 and J is TRBJ2-1; tentatively, D is TRBD1 (6 bases). Trimming left V 3 bases short and J 12 bases short, with 24 bases between. The CDR3 spans 16 residues. Germline lookup yields CDR1 KGHSH and CDR2 LQKENI. Here the CDR3 reads CASSPGLPGAGMGQFF. CDR3 nucleotides: TGTGCCAGCTCACCCGGTTTGCCAGGGGCCGGTATGGGGCAGTTCTTC. The full variable domain, its missing parts supplied by reference TRBV18 and TRBJ2-1, is NAGVMQNPRHLVRRRGQEARLRCSPMKGHSHVYWYRQLPEEGLKFMVYLQKENIIDESGMPKERFSAEFPKEGPSILRIQQVVRGDSAAYFCASSPGLPGAGMGQFFGPGTRLTVL.

The V and J genes are TRBV5-4 and TRBJ1-6; D is undetermined. The CDR3 consists of 14 residues. V lost 1 base, J lost 8 bases, and 10 bases lay in between. CDR1 is SGHNT, CDR2 YYREEE, per germline (reference sequence). CDR3 nucleotides: TGTGCCAGCAGCTTGCCGCCGGTTGATTCACCCCTCCACTTT. Its translation is CASSLPPVDSPLHF.

The chain uses TRBV7-2 and TRBJ2-2, with a possible D match to TRBD2 (5 bases). CDR3 length equals 13 residues. The V gene lost 0 bases and the J gene lost 6 bases, with 5 bases spanning the gap. Germline CDR1 is SGHTA and CDR2 is FQGNSA. This CDR3 reads CASSLAGAGELFF. The CDR3 nucleotides are TGTGCCAGCAGCTTAGCGGGAGCCGGGGAGCTGTTTTTT. Using reference TRBV7-2 and TRBJ2-2 for the parts outside the CDR3, the full variable domain is GAGVSQSPSNKVTEKGKDVELRCDPISGHTALYWYRQSLGQGLEFLIYFQGNSAPDKSGLPSDRFSAERTGGSVSTLTIQRTQQEDSAVYLCASSLAGAGELFFGEGSRLTVL.

The chain links TRBV18 to TRBJ2-2; 9 nucleotides align to TRBD1. V was clipped by 5 bases and J by 11 bases; unmatched bases: 9. The CDR3 totals 14 residues. CDR1 and CDR2 (germline): KGHSH, LQKENI. The CDR3 nucleotides read TGTGCCAGCTCAGCCTACACAGGGGGCCAAGAGCTGTTTTTT. Residues: CASSAYTGGQELFF.

V is TRBV7-9 and J is TRBJ1-6; no reliable D call. CDR1 is SEHNR, CDR2 FQNEAQ, per germline (reference sequence). The CDR3 runs 14 residues. V gave up 1 base and J gave up 6 bases, with 7 bases separating them. CDR3 in amino acids: CASSLVSVNSPLHF. The CDR3 nucleotides are TGTGCCAGCAGCTTAGTCTCGGTTAATTCACCCCTCCACTTT.

The rearrangement joins TRBV6-1 to TRBJ2-3, with 7 bases identical to TRBD2. This CDR3 has 17 residues. Trimming took 4 bases from V and 2 from J; bases not matched to a gene: 12. Germline V gives CDR1 MNHNS, CDR2 SASEGT. CDR3 sequence: CASSGVYEGGNTDTQYF. The CDR3 DNA sequence: TGTGCCAGCAGTGGGGTTTATGAGGGAGGGAACACAGATACGCAGTATTTT.

The rearrangement uses TRBV18 and TRBJ2-5, with D maybe TRBD1 (7 bases). V lost 3 bases to trimming and J lost 3 bases, with 14 bases between them. The CDR3 is made up of 15 amino acids. CDR1 and CDR2 from the germline V gene are KGHSH and LQKENI. CDR3 sequence reads: CASSPSQGGEETQYF. The CDR3 DNA reads as TGTGCCAGCTCACCCTCTCAGGGGGGCGAAGAGACCCAGTACTTC.

V and J are TRBV7-7 and TRBJ1-1; no firm D call. V shed 5 bases and J shed 6 bases, with 13 bases lying between them. The CDR3 totals 13 residues. Germline-derived CDR1 and CDR2 are SSHAT and FNYEAQ (reference sequence). The CDR3 sequence: CASSRNVGAEAFF. CDR3 nucleotides: TGTGCCAGCAGCCGTAATGTGGGCGCTGAAGCTTTCTTT. The full variable domain, completed using reference TRBV7-7 and TRBJ1-1, is GAGVSQSPRYKVTKRGQDVTLRCDPISSHATLYWYQQALGQGPEFLTYFNYEAQPDKSGLPSDRFSAERPEGSISTLTIQRTEQRDSAMYRCASSRNVGAEAFFGQGTRLTVV.

The chain links TRBV7-9 to TRBJ1-5; no definite D call. The germline V gene encodes CDR1 SEHNR and CDR2 FQNEAQ (reference sequence). The CDR3 spans 13 residues. The germline V and J ends were trimmed by 3 bases and 5 bases, with 8 bases remaining between them. The CDR3 sequence: CASSFDNYQPQHF. The CDR3 coding sequence is TGTGCCAGCAGCTTCGATAACTATCAGCCCCAGCATTTT.

The CDR3 DNA sequence: TGTGCCAGCAGCTTTCGCGGGGGGGCCGGGGAGCTGTTTTTT. Amino acids: CASSFRGGAGELFF. The chain joins TRBV7-2 to TRBJ2-2; 9 bases align to TRBD2. This CDR3 has 14 residues. The ends lost 3 bases at V and 6 bases at J; junction bases unmatched: 2. Per germline, CDR1 SGHTA and CDR2 FQGNSA.

This chain joins TRBV7-2 and TRBJ1-1; 7 nucleotides align to TRBD1. The CDR3 spans 16 residues. Germline V lookup: CDR1 SGHTA, CDR2 FQGNSA. V was pared by 3 bases and J by 5 bases, with 12 bases of the junction left unmatched. In nucleotides, the CDR3 is TGTGCCAGCAGCTTCGACGGCACAGGGGCCGGTACTGAAGCTTTCTTT. Protein: CASSFDGTGAGTEAFF.

The chain employs TRBV5-5 and TRBJ2-2; no definite D call. This CDR3 comprises 14 residues. Trimming pared 0 bases from V and 6 bases from J, leaving 9 bases between. Per the germline V gene, CDR1 is SGHKS and CDR2 is YYEKEE (reference sequence). The CDR3 DNA reads as TGTGCCAGCAGCTTGGGTCCAGTGCCCGGGGAGCTGTTTTTT. This gives the protein CASSLGPVPGELFF.

This chain connects TRBV4-3 to TRBJ1-2, with 8 positions matching TRBD1. V shed 0 bases, J shed 7 bases, and the junction held 7 bases outside the gene matches. The CDR3 is made up of 15 amino acids. Germline V gene lookup returns CDR1 LGHNA and CDR2 YSLEER. The CDR3 is CASSQEQGGSGGYTF. The DNA for the CDR3 is TGCGCCAGCAGCCAAGAACAGGGGGGATCAGGTGGCTACACCTTC.

The genes are TRBV12-3 or TRBV12-4 and TRBJ1-5; no clear D. V was pared by 3 bases and J by 11 bases, with 8 bases between. The CDR3 spans 11 residues. DNA for the CDR3: TGTGCCAGCAGTTTCGGTTTGACCCAGCATTTT. As protein: CASSFGLTQHF.

The rearrangement joins TRBV29-1 to TRBJ1-1; TRBD1 is a possible D gene (5 bases). Looked up from germline, CDR1 is SQVTM and CDR2 is ANQGSEA. V was clipped by 4 bases and J by 4 bases, with 10 bases between them. The CDR3 totals 12 residues. The CDR3: CSVGHGGTEAFF. The CDR3 coding sequence is TGCAGCGTTGGTCACGGGGGCACTGAAGCTTTCTTT.

J is TRBJ2-1 and V is TRBV4-3; 12 positions match TRBD2. Germline V gene lookup returns CDR1 LGHNA and CDR2 YSLEER. V shed 3 bases and J 0 bases; nucleotides not matched to a gene: 9. The CDR3 has 19 amino acids. In DNA form, the CDR3 reads TGCGCCAGCAGCCATTTGCTAGCGGGGGGGCCCCGCTCCTACAATGAGCAGTTCTTC. It translates to CASSHLLAGGPRSYNEQFF.

The chain combines TRBV2 with TRBJ2-3; maybe TRBD2 (5 bases). The germline CDR1 and CDR2 sequences are SNHLY and FYNNEI. With 7 bases removed from V and 5 bases from J, the gap between germline ends came to 10 bases. The CDR3 consists of 12 residues. CDR3 in amino acids: CASKREIDTQYF. CDR3 nucleotides: TGTGCCAGCAAGAGGGAGATAGATACGCAGTATTTT.

This chain joins TRBV5-6 and TRBJ2-1; tentative D call: TRBD2 (6 bases). Per the germline V gene, CDR1 is SGHDT and CDR2 is YYEEEE. The germline V and J ends were trimmed by 4 bases and 9 bases, with 11 bases remaining between them. CDR3 length equals 12 residues. The CDR3 region has the DNA TGTGCCAGCAGCAGGCCCGGGGGTGAGCAGTTCTTC. Protein sequence: CASSRPGGEQFF.

The chain joins TRBV30 to TRBJ2-5; the match to TRBD1 covers 9 bases. V gave up 2 bases and J gave up 5 bases; unmatched junction bases: 3. There are 13 residues in the CDR3. Germline CDR1 is GTSNPN and CDR2 is SVGIG (reference sequence). The CDR3 DNA follows: TGTGCCTGGAGTACAGGGGGCTTGGAGACCCAGTACTTC. Amino acids: CAWSTGGLETQYF.

V is TRBV5-1 and J is TRBJ1-1; no definite D call. The germline gives CDR1 SGHRS, CDR2 YFSETQ. This CDR3 contains 13 residues. Trimming pared 7 bases from V and 3 bases from J, leaving 13 bases between. Here the CDR3 reads CASAAALHTEAFF. DNA of the CDR3: TGCGCCAGCGCGGCGGCTTTGCACACTGAAGCTTTCTTT.

J is TRBJ2-7 and V is TRBV2, with D perhaps matching TRBD1 (6 bases). Germline values: CDR1 SNHLY, CDR2 FYNNEI. The CDR3 is 13 amino acids. V lost 4 bases to trimming and J lost 4 bases, with 11 bases between them. The CDR3 reads CASSVLQGYEQYF. DNA for the CDR3: TGTGCCAGCAGTGTGTTACAGGGTTACGAGCAGTACTTC.

In its sample, this clone was seen a few times. V usage is TRBV29-1 and J usage is TRBJ2-7; TRBD1 matches 9 bases. Germline CDR1 SQVTM, CDR2 ANQGSEA. After removal of 6 bases from V and 5 bases from J, the junction contained 14 bases not matched to a gene. The CDR3 is 15 amino acids. CDR3 region: CSVVPRDRVFDEQYF. For the CDR3, the DNA is TGCAGCGTCGTTCCCCGGGACAGGGTATTCGACGAGCAGTACTTC.

The chain uses TRBV2 and TRBJ1-4, with TRBD1 matching over 10 bases. The CDR3 covers 14 residues. Germline V gene data show CDR1 as SNHLY and CDR2 as FYNNEI. J lost 8 bases, V lost 4 bases, and 4 bases had no gene match. In DNA, the CDR3 is TGTGCCAGCAGTGGGACAGGGGGGCGCGAAAAACTGTTTTTT. Its translation is CASSGTGGREKLFF.